This T cell receptor (beta chain) was captured in a study of tumor-infiltrating lymphocytes in primary liver carcinoma. Overall study: Between roughly 4.2 and 10 cm across, the tumors were all of stage T1-T3 N0M0. General observations from the study: Tumor-adjacent and tumor-blood pairs shared less of their repertoires than tumor region pairs shared. Blood trailed tumors significantly in top-250-clone fraction (p = 0.039).

Germline DNA was also extracted, and blood RNA derived from unsorted whole blood. Using a constant-region primer together with ProtoScript II reverse transcriptase, TCR beta cDNA was made from around 500 ng of total RNA. Slightly modified ARM-PCR, run as three nested multiplex PCR rounds, produced the TCR beta libraries. A C-beta reverse primer was combined with TRBV1-TRBV30 forward primers in the first two PCR rounds, and each round had roughly 9 cycles. TCRdb passed the multiplex PCR reads through MiXCR, listing each CDR3 protein once. The sample yields a few hundred thousand distinct CDR3 sequences, 50% to 75% seen once. Germline V gene lookup returns CDR1 SGHAT and CDR2 FQNNGV. This CDR3 contains 15 residues. In the case of this clonotype: What it binds is unknown. An end of the junction differs from the germline gene, which may be a read error.

Source material: peripheral blood. The J gene is TRBJ2-7, the V gene TRBV11-2; tentative D call: TRBD2 (5 bases). This clonotype was sampled from a woman aged 25 to 39 with primary liver carcinoma and hepatitis B virus infection. CDR3: CASGLRAVSSYEQYF. Here the CDR3 DNA reads TGTGCCAGCGGCTTACGAGCGGTGAGCTCTTACGAGCAGTACTTC.